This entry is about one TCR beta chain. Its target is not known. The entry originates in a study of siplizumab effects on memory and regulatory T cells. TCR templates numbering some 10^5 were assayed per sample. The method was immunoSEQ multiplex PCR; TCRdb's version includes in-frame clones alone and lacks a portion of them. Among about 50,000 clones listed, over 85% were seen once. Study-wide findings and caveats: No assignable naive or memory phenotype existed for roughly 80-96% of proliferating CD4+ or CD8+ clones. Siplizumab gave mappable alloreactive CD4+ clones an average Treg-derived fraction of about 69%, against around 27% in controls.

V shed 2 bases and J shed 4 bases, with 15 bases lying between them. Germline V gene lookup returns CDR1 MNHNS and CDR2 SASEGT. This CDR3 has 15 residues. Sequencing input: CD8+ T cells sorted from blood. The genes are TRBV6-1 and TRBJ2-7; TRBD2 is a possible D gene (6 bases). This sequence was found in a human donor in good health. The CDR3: CASSELWGLLYEQYF. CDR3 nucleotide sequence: TGTGCCAGCAGTGAACTTTGGGGACTCCTGTACGAGCAGTACTTC.